The 10 T cell receptor beta chains in this list originate from one sample, sequenced in a study of control samples from healthy donors and cancer patients. Sequencing used immunoSEQ multiplex PCR; TCRdb keeps in-frame clones, though not all of them. Counted here are about 52,000 clones, 90% to 95% occurring once; the ten biggest clones make up roughly 2.3%. The sequencing input was blood. The source is a man aged 25-40 years in good health.

This chain uses TRBV5-1 with TRBJ2-6, with 7 positions matching TRBD1. The CDR3 loop spans 16 amino acids. V lost 1 base and J lost 2; bases outside the gene matches: 3. CDR1 and CDR2 from the germline V gene are SGHRS and YFSETQ. CDR3 loop: CASSLLGGAGANVLTF. Written as DNA, the CDR3 is TGCGCCAGCAGCTTGCTAGGGGGCGCTGGGGCCAACGTCCTGACTTTC. Filled out from reference TRBV5-1 and TRBJ2-6, the complete variable domain reads KAGVTQTPRYLIKTRGQQVTLSCSPISGHRSVSWYQQTPGQGLQFLFEYFSETQRNKGNFPGRFSGRQFSNSRSEMNVSTLELGDSALYLCASSLLGGAGANVLTFGAGSRLTVL.

The V gene is TRBV4-3, the J gene TRBJ1-6; D unresolved. Looked up from germline, CDR1 is LGHNA and CDR2 is YSLEER. V gave up 1 base and J gave up 0 bases, with 7 bases separating them. This CDR3 is 16 amino acids long. In DNA, the CDR3 is TGCGCCAGCAGCCAAGGATCCGGCTCCTATAATTCACCCCTCCACTTT. It translates to CASSQGSGSYNSPLHF.

V usage is TRBV6-6 and J usage is TRBJ1-4; 8 bases map to TRBD1. Germline V gene lookup returns CDR1 MNHNY and CDR2 SVGAGI (reference sequence). V shed 7 bases, J shed 7 bases, and the junction held 11 bases outside the gene matches. The CDR3 spans 15 residues. Here the CDR3 DNA reads TGTGCCAGCACCCTTGACTGGACAGGGATTGAAAAACTGTTTTTT. Translated, it gives CASTLDWTGIEKLFF.

This clone was seen just once. The V and J genes are TRBV10-3 and TRBJ2-3, with TRBD2 matching 15 bases. The CDR3 length is 17 residues. The germline V gene has CDR1 ENHRY and CDR2 SYGVKD. The ends lost 5 bases at V and 4 bases at J; junction bases unmatched: 7. DNA for the CDR3: TGTGCCATCAGTTTTGGACTAGCGGGAGGGCCCGCAGATACGCAGTATTTT. Encoded protein: CAISFGLAGGPADTQYF.

The table lists this clone with a count of one. The chain joins TRBV19 to TRBJ2-2; D not certain. V was pared by 2 bases and J by 3 bases, with 19 bases between. The germline V gene has CDR1 LNHDA and CDR2 SQIVND (reference sequence). CDR3 length: 18 residues. The CDR3 DNA is TGTGCCAGTAGTATAAAGTTCCCCGCACTTGATTACACCGGGGAGCTGTTTTTT. Its translation is CASSIKFPALDYTGELFF.

This clone was seen once. The chain is built from TRBV3-1 (or the pseudogene TRBV3-2) and TRBJ2-1, with 10 bases matching TRBD2. The V gene end was trimmed by 3 bases and the J gene end by 4 bases; junction bases not matched to a gene: 21. Germline values: CDR1 LGHDT, CDR2 YNNKEL (reference sequence). The CDR3 covers 21 residues. CDR3 in amino acids: CASSHPLEGGTSVNTYNEQFF. Written as DNA, the CDR3 is TGTGCCAGCAGCCACCCCCTGGAGGGAGGGACTAGCGTCAACACTTACAATGAGCAGTTCTTC.

The chain is built from TRBV9 and TRBJ2-1, with a weak D call TRBD2 (6 bases). This CDR3 has 13 amino acids. V shed 0 bases and J shed 10 bases, with 11 bases lying between them. Per the germline V gene, CDR1 is SGDLS and CDR2 is YYNGEE. The CDR3 protein is CASSVVGSIEQFF. CDR3 DNA sequence: TGTGCCAGCAGCGTAGTCGGGAGTATCGAGCAGTTCTTC. Supplemented by reference TRBV9 and TRBJ2-1, the full variable domain reads DSGVTQTPKHLITATGQRVTLRCSPRSGDLSVYWYQQSLDQGLQFLIQYYNGEERAKGNILERFSAQQFPDLHSELNLSSLELGDSALYFCASSVVGSIEQFFGPGTRLTVL.

J is TRBJ1-5 and V is TRBV4-3; 9 bases agree with TRBD1. CDR3 length equals 15 residues. V was clipped by 4 bases and J by 6 bases; unmatched bases: 7. CDR1 and CDR2 (germline): LGHNA, YSLEER. This CDR3 reads CASSLRTGVGQPQHF. CDR3 nucleotide sequence: TGCGCCAGCAGCCTTAGGACAGGGGTGGGTCAGCCCCAGCATTTT.

The rearrangement links TRBV4-1 to TRBJ2-3; D may be TRBD2 (6 bases). The length of the CDR3 is 17 residues. From germline, CDR1 is MGHRA and CDR2 YSYEKL. The germline V and J ends were trimmed by 2 bases and 0 bases, with 15 bases remaining between them. The CDR3 sequence is CASSQYRGRPSTDTQYF. The CDR3 nucleotides read TGCGCCAGCAGCCAATACCGGGGGAGACCTAGCACAGATACGCAGTATTTT.

On this clone itself: The germline gene is not matched at one end of the junction; a read error may be the cause. This rearrangement joins TRBV7-7 to TRBJ2-1; D gene ambiguous. This CDR3 is 15 amino acids long. Germline assignment: CDR1 SSHAT and CDR2 FNYEAQ (reference sequence). The CDR3, as DNA: TGTGCTAGCAGCCCTACCCAGAGCTCCTACAATGAGCAGTTCTTC. This codes for CASSPTQSSYNEQFF.